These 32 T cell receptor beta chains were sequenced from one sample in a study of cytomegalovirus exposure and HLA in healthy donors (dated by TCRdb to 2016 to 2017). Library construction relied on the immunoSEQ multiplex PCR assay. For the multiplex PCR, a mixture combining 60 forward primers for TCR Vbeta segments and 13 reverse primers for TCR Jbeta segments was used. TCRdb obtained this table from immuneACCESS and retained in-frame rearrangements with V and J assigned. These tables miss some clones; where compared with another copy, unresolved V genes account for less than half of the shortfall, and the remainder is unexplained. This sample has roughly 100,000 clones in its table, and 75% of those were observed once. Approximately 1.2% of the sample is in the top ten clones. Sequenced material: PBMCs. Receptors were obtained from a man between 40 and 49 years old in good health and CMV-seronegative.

The CDR3: CASSLGPAGVITGELFF. The CDR3 DNA is TGTGCCAGCAGCTTGGGGCCAGCGGGAGTAATCACCGGGGAGCTGTTTTTT. V is TRBV5-4 and J is TRBJ2-2; 8 bases are a match to TRBD2. J gave up 4 bases and V 0 bases, and 8 bases lay outside the gene matches. Germline V CDR1 and CDR2: SGHNT, YYREEE (reference sequence). The CDR3 runs to 17 residues.

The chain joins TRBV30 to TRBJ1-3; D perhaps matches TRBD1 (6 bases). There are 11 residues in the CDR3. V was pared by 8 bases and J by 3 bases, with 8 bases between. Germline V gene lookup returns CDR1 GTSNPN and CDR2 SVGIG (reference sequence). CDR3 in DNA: TGTGCCAGGGGGGGTGGAAACACCATATATTTT. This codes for CARGGGNTIYF. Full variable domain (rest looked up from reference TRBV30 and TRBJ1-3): SQTIHQWPATLVQPVGSPLSLECTVEGTSNPNLYWYRQAAGRGLQLLFYSVGIGQISSEVPQNLSASRPQDRQFILSSKKLLLSDSGFYLCARGGGNTIYFGEGSWLTVV.

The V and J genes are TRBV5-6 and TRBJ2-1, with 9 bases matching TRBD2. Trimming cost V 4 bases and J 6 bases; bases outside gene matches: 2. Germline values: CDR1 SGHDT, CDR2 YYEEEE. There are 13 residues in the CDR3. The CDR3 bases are TGTGCCAGCAGCGGGACTAGCCCCAATGAGCAGTTCTTC. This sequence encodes CASSGTSPNEQFF.

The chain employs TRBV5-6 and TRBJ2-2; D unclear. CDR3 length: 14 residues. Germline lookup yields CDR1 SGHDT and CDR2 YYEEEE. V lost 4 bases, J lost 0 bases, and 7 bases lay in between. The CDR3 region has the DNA TGTGCCAGCAGCCCCATTGCGAACACCGGGGAGCTGTTTTTT. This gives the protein CASSPIANTGELFF.

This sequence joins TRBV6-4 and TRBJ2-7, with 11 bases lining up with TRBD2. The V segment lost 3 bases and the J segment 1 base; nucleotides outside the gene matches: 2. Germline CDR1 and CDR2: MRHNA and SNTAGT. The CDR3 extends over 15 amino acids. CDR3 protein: CASSELAGASYEQYF. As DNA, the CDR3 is TGTGCCAGCAGTGAACTAGCGGGGGCTTCCTACGAGCAGTACTTC.

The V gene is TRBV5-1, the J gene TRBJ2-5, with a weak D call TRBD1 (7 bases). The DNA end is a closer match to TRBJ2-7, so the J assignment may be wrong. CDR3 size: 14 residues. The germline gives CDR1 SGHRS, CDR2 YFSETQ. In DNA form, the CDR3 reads TGCGCCAGCAGCTACGGCGGGACAGAGTACGAGCAGTACTTC. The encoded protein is CASSYGGTEYEQYF.

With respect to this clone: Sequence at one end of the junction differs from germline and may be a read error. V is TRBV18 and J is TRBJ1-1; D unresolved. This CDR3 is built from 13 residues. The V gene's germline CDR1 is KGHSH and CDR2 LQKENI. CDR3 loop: CASSPSGNPEAFF. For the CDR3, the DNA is TGTGCCAGCTCACCGTCGGGGAACCCTGAAGCTTTCTTT.

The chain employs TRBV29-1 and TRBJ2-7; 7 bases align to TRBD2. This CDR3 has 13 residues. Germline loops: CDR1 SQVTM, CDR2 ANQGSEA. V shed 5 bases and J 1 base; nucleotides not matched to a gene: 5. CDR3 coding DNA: TGCAGCGTTATTGCGGGAGTATCCTACGAGCAGTACTTC. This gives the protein CSVIAGVSYEQYF.

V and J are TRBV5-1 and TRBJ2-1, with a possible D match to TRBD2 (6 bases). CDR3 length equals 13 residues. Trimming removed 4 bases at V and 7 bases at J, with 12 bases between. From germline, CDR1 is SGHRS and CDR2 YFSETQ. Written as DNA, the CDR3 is TGCGCCAGCAGCGGGGCTGGGAGGAATGAGCAGTTCTTC. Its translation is CASSGAGRNEQFF.

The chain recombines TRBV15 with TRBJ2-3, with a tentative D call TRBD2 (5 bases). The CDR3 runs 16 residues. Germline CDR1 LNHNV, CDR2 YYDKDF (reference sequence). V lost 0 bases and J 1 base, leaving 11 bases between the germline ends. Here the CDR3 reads CATSRDRGSGTDTQYF. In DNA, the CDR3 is TGTGCCACCAGCAGAGATCGTGGGAGTGGCACAGATACGCAGTATTTT. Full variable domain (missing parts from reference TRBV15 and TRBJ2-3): DAMVIQNPRYQVTQFGKPVTLSCSQTLNHNVMYWYQQKSSQAPKLLFHYYDKDFNNEADTPDNFQSRRPNTSFCFLDIRSPGLGDTAMYLCATSRDRGSGTDTQYFGPGTRLTVL.

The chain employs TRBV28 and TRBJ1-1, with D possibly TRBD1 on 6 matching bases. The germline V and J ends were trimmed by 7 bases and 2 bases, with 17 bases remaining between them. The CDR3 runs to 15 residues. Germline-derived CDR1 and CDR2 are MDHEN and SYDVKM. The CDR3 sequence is CASISGGTGNTEAFF. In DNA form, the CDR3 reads TGTGCCAGCATCAGCGGGGGCACGGGAAACACTGAAGCTTTCTTT.

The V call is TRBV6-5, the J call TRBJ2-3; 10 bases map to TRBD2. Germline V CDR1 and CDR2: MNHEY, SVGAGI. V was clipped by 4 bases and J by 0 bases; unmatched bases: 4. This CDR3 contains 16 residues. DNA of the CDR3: TGTGCCAGCAGTTCTAGCGGGAGACCTAGCACAGATACGCAGTATTTT. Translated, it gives CASSSSGRPSTDTQYF.

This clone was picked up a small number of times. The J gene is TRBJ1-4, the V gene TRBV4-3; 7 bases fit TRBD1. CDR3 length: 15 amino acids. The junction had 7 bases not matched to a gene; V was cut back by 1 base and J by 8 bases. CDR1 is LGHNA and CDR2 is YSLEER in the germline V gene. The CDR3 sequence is CASSQATGLGEKLFF. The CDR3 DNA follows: TGCGCCAGCAGCCAAGCGACAGGGCTGGGCGAAAAACTGTTTTTT.

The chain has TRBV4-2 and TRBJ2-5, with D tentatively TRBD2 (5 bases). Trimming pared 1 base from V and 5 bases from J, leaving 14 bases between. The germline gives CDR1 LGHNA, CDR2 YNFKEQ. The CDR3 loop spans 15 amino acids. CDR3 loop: CASSQVRSGSETQYF. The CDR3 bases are TGTGCCAGCAGCCAAGTTAGGTCGGGGAGTGAGACCCAGTACTTC.

The DNA of the CDR3 is TGCAGCGTTGACTCGAACACTGAAGCTTTCTTT. It specifies CSVDSNTEAFF. The V call is TRBV29-1, the J call TRBJ1-1; D is uncertain. The CDR3 extends over 11 amino acids. The germline V gene has CDR1 SQVTM and CDR2 ANQGSEA. Trimming pared 3 bases from V and 1 base from J, leaving 3 bases between.

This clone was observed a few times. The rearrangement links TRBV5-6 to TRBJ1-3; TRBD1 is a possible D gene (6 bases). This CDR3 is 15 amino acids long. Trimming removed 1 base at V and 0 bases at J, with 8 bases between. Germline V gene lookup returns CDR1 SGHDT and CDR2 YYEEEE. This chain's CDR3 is CASSLHRVSGNTIYF. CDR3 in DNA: TGTGCCAGCAGCTTGCACAGGGTCTCTGGAAACACCATATATTTT.

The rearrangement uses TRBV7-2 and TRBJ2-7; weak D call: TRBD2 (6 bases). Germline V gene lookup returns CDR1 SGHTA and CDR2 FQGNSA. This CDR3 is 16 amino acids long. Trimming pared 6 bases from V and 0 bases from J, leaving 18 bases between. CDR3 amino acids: CASSPGLGLSSYEQYF. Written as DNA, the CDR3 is TGTGCCAGCAGTCCGGGACTGGGTTTAAGCTCCTACGAGCAGTACTTC.

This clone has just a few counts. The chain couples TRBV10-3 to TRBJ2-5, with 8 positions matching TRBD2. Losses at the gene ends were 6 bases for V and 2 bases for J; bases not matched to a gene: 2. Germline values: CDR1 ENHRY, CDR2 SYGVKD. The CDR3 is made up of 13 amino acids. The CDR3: CAIRRGVQETQYF. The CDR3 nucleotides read TGTGCCATCAGGCGGGGGGTTCAAGAGACCCAGTACTTC.

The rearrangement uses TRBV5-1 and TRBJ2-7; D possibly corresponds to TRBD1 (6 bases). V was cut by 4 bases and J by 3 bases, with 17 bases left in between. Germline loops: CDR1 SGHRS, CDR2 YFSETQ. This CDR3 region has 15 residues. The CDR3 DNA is TGCGCCAGCAGCCCGGGGACATTAGCTTACTACGAGCAGTACTTC. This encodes CASSPGTLAYYEQYF.

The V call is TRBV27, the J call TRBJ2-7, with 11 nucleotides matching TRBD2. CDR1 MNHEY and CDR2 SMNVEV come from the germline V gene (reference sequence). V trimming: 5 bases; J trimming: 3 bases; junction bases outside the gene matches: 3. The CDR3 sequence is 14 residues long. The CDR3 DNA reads TGTGCCAGCAGTCCGGGACTAGCGGTCTACGAGCAGTACTTC. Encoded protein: CASSPGLAVYEQYF.

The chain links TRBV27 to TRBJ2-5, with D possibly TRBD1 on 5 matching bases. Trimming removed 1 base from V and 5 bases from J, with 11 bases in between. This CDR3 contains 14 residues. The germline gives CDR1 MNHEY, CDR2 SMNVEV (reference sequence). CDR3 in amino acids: CASSLFRVSETQYF. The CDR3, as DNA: TGTGCCAGCAGTTTATTCAGGGTTAGCGAGACCCAGTACTTC.

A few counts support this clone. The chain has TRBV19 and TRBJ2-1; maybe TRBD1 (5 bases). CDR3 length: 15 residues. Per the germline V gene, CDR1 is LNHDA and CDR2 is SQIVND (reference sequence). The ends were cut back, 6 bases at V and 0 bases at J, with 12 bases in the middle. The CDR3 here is CASRSARGSYNEQFF. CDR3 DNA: TGTGCCAGTAGGTCTGCAAGGGGCTCCTACAATGAGCAGTTCTTC.

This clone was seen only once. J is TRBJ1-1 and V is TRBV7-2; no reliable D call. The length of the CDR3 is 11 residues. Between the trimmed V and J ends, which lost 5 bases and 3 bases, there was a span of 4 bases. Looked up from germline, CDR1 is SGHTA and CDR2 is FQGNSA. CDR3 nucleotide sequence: TGTGCCAGCAGCGAGTACACTGAAGCTTTCTTT. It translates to CASSEYTEAFF.

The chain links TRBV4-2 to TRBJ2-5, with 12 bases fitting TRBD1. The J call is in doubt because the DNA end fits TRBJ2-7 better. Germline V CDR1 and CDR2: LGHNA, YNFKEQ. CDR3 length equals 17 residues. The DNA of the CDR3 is TGTGCCAGCAGCTCCGGGACAGGGGGCGGAGGATCCTACGAGCAGTACTTC. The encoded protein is CASSSGTGGGGSYEQYF.

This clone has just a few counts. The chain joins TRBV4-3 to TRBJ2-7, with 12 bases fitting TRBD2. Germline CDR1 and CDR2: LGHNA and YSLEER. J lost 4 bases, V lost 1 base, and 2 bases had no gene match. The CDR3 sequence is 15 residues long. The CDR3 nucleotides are TGCGCCAGCAGCCAAGGACTAGCGGGGGTGTACGAGCAGTACTTC. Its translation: CASSQGLAGVYEQYF.

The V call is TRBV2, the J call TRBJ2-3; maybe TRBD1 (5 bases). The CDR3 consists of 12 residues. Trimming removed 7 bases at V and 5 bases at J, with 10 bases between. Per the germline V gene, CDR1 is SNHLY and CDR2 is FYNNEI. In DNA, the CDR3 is TGTGCCAGCAACCCACAGGAAGATACGCAGTATTTT. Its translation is CASNPQEDTQYF.

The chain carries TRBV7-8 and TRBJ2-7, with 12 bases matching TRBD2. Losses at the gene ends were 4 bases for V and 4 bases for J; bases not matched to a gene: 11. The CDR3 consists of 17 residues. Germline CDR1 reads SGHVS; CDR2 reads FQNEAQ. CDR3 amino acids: CASSSSVPSGRAYEQYF. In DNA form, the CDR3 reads TGTGCCAGCAGCTCCAGCGTCCCTAGCGGGAGGGCATACGAGCAGTACTTC.

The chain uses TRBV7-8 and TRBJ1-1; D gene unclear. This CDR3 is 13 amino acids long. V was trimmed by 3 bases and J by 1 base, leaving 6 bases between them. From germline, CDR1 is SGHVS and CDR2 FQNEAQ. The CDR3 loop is CASSFNRNTEAFF. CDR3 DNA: TGTGCCAGCAGCTTCAACAGGAACACTGAAGCTTTCTTT.

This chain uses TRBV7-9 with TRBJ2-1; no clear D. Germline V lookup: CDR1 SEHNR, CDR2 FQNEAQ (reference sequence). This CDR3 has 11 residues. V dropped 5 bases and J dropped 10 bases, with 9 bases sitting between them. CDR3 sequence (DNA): TGTGCCAGCAGCCCACGGTGGGAGCAGTTCTTC. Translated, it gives CASSPRWEQFF.

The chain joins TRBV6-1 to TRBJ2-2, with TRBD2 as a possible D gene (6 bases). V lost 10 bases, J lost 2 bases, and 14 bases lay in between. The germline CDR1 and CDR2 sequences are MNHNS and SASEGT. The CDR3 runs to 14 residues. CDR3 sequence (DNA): TGTGCCATAAGACGGGAGCTCAACACCGGGGAGCTGTTTTTT. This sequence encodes CAIRRELNTGELFF.

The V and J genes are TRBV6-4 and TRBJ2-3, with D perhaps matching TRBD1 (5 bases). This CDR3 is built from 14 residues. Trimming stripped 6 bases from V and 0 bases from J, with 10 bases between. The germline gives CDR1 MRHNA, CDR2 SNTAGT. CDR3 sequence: CASSFRDSTDTQYF. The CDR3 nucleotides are TGTGCCAGCAGCTTCAGGGATAGCACAGATACGCAGTATTTT.

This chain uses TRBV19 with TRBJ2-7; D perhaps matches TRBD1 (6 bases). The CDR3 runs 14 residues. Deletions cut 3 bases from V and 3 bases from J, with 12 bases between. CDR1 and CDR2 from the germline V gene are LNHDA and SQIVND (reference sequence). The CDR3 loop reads CASSIYGDNYEQYF. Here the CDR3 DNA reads TGTGCCAGTAGTATTTATGGGGACAACTACGAGCAGTACTTC.